This T cell receptor beta chain was identified in a study of blood T cell repertoires in COVID-19. Study in general: PBMCs, B-cell-depleted T cells, or T cells provided the cDNA or gDNA that made up the material.

Clones were sequenced by immunoSEQ multiplex PCR, and TCRdb holds only the in-frame ones, with some missing. There are roughly 260,000 clones in the sample; approximately 89% occur only once, and 2% to 2.5% lies in the top ten. CDR3 length: 16 residues. Germline trimming cut 5 bases from V and 6 bases from J; bases unmatched to any gene: 11. Looked up from germline, CDR1 is LNHDA and CDR2 is SQIVND (reference sequence). This TCR was sampled from a woman between 45 and 65 years old with acute or convalescent COVID-19. The rearrangement uses TRBV19 and TRBJ1-5, with 9 bases matching TRBD1. Material: peripheral blood. The CDR3 reads CASSARPGQGLQPQHF. DNA for the CDR3: TGTGCCAGTAGTGCTCGACCGGGACAGGGACTTCAGCCCCAGCATTTT.